This T cell receptor beta chain came from a study of beta chain features in type 1 diabetes. Study-wide points: Type 1 diabetes patients had TCRB CDR3s that were shorter (moderately but significantly so) in all four CD4+ subsets.

Investigators reverse transcribed all isolated RNA, so they sequenced expressed TCRB transcripts. Generated by immunoSEQ multiplex PCR, the TCRdb table keeps only in-frame clones and is missing some. The sample has approximately 730,000 clones, about an eighth seen once; the top ten hold less than 0.025%. With 7 bases removed from V and 6 bases from J, the gap between germline ends came to 19 bases. The germline V gene encodes CDR1 MNHNS and CDR2 SASEGT. The CDR3 is 14 amino acids. This clone has just one count. Its antigen is not known. The rearrangement links TRBV6-1 to TRBJ2-7; possibly TRBD1 for D (5 bases). Source material: naive CD4+ T cells from blood. The source is a man in his late teens or twenties with type 1 diabetes. The CDR3 loop reads CASMGVGPPSEQYF. In nucleotides, the CDR3 is TGTGCCAGCATGGGTGTGGGGCCCCCTTCCGAGCAGTACTTC.